This T cell receptor beta chain was recovered during a study of vaccination and CD4 T cells after COVID-19 (dated by TCRdb to 2021 to 2024). A note on the overall study: SARS-CoV-2 positivity had been established in the convalescent patients by nasal swab PCR, and mild disease was recorded in eight to ten of these patients and severe disease in one. Post-COVID blood samples from convalescent patients were collected a median of roughly 100 days after diagnosis, with a range of roughly 35 to 180 days. Each participant got two doses of either the Pfizer-BioNTech BNT162b2 vaccine (n=8) or the Moderna mRNA-1273 vaccine (n=2). Post-vaccine blood samples were taken a median of around 68 days after the second vaccine dose, with a range of roughly 14 to 241 days. In control cultures, a CEFX viral epitope pool was used as positive control, an HIV-1 Nef peptide pool was used as negative control, or no peptide was added. Overlapping spike peptide pools from SARS-CoV-2 and from the common cold coronaviruses HCoV-NL63, HCoV-OC43 and HCoV-229E were used as culture stimuli. In the convalescent cohort there were six males and four females, among whom were two Hispanic individuals, seven Caucasians, two Asians and one multiracial person. The spike-specific CD4+ TCR repertoire was compared before and after mRNA vaccination in around ten COVID-19 convalescent patients and a few infection-naive healthy vaccine recipients.

Library preparation was by PCR. At the Johns Hopkins FTIC core, DNA from the cultured CD4+ T cells underwent TCR sequencing with the Oncomine TCR Beta short-read assay. Genomic DNA was extracted from the cultured CD4+ T cells with the QIAamp micro DNA kit. The Oncomine TCR Beta libraries from cultured CD4+ T cells were pooled using unique dual indexes and then sequenced on an Illumina iSeq 100. Regarding the original processing steps: Non-productive sequences were removed, and CDR3s that did not start with C, did not end with F or W, or were shorter than 7 amino acids were discarded. The MANAFEST web application was used to identify antigen-specific clonotypes by comparing peptide-stimulated wells against reference wells and other culture wells. To be called positive, a clone needed an FDR below 0.05, an odds ratio above 5, and a productive frequency above 0.1% in at least two of three replicate wells. A clonotype counted as cross-reactive if it showed significant expansion both in the SARS-CoV-2 spike wells and in at least one common cold coronavirus spike condition. CDR3 homology was assessed with Levenshtein distances (stringdist) and unrooted phylogenetic trees (ape) in R version 3.6.1. The public reads were quality trimmed at Q25 with fastp and then assembled into clones with MiXCR by TCRdb, keeping productive beta chains. Records with the same CDR3 protein are collapsed into one entry carrying the most frequent genes and DNA. None of the V and J calls come from the authors' own analysis; TCRdb made them. The sample contains approximately 17,000 distinct CDR3 sequences, about 59% of them found a single time. About a fifth of the sample is taken by the ten largest.

In regard to this clonotype: Its antigen is currently not known. Base qualities are not at hand, and no much larger clone is one base apart.

The full study reports these points: The number of convalescent patients in the study was relatively small, and the study did not examine early timepoints following natural infection. Among the post-vaccine SARS-CoV-2-reactive clones in convalescent patients, a median about 89% showed up only after vaccination, which suggests vaccine-specific priming. Although the median number of SARS-CoV-2-reactive clonotypes went up from around 19 after infection to 38 after vaccination, the increase was not significant. Nearly all vaccine-specific clones in convalescent patients (304 of 307) were mono-reactive for SARS-CoV-2 spike rather than cross-reactive with common cold coronaviruses.

The treatment or condition label of this sample denotes: approximately 11-day PBMC culture with coronavirus spike peptide pools or control peptides (ViraFEST assay). The ViraFEST assay, used in the study, expanded antigen-specific T cells with peptide pools and then identified the expanded clonotypes through TCR sequencing. The convalescent patients' positive SARS-CoV-2 PCR tests fell between March and December 2020, which was before the Alpha, Beta and Delta variants emerged in the United States. PBMCs were cultured at approximately 2.1 million per well in IMDM supplemented with around 5.5% human AB serum and about 9.6 IU/ml IL-2, with about 10 ug/ml peptide pools added. On days 3 and 7, half of the culture medium was replaced with fresh IL-2-containing medium. CD4+ T cells were isolated after roughly nine days of culture through negative selection using the EasySep CD4+ T cell isolation kit. Ficoll-Paque Plus gradient centrifugation was used to isolate PBMCs from whole blood, and the isolated PBMCs were then either used fresh or cryopreserved at -140C. Triplicate wells were generally used for each culture condition.

Sequencing used CD4+ T cells from blood, cultured in vitro, obtained before SARS-CoV-2 vaccination. This TCR came from a human donor who had recovered from COVID-19.

This receptor has the CDR3 CASSAGQGRTDTQYF. Here is the DNA: TGTGCCAGCAGCGCAGGACAGGGGCGCACAGATACGCAGTATTTT. The sequence links TRBV5-4 to TRBJ2-3; TRBD1 matches 9 bases in the middle. Germline trimming: 4 bases from V, 1 base from J; junction bases outside gene matches: 4. Including cysteine and phenylalanine, the CDR3 has 15 amino acids. The read is trimmed to its CDR3 DNA, 45 bases read in frame from base 1. CDR1 and CDR2 were assigned from the germline V gene (reference sequence) as SGHNT and YYREEE.